The clone carrying this T cell receptor beta chain was seen more than once but under ten times. The antigen remains undetermined. A single record per CDR3 protein comes from TCRdb applying MiXCR to the RT-PCR reads. The sample has approximately 310,000 distinct CDR3 sequences, 20% to 25% seen once. This specimen belongs to a study of response to subunit inactivated influenza vaccine. General study results and limits: Few new T cells, the authors suggested, are recruited by each seasonal influenza vaccination.

This CDR3 is 14 amino acids long. From germline, CDR1 is SNHLY and CDR2 FYNNEI. Trimming took 3 bases from V and 2 from J, leaving 10 bases between them. The chain employs TRBV2 and TRBJ1-2, with D possibly matching TRBD1 (6 bases). The sequencing used PBMCs from blood, collected approximately 20 months after vaccination. This TCR was recovered from a man in his fifties or sixties who received an inactivated influenza vaccine. CDR3 bases: TGTGCCAGCAGTGATGGTACAGGGAACTATGGCTACACCTTC. Protein product: CASSDGTGNYGYTF.